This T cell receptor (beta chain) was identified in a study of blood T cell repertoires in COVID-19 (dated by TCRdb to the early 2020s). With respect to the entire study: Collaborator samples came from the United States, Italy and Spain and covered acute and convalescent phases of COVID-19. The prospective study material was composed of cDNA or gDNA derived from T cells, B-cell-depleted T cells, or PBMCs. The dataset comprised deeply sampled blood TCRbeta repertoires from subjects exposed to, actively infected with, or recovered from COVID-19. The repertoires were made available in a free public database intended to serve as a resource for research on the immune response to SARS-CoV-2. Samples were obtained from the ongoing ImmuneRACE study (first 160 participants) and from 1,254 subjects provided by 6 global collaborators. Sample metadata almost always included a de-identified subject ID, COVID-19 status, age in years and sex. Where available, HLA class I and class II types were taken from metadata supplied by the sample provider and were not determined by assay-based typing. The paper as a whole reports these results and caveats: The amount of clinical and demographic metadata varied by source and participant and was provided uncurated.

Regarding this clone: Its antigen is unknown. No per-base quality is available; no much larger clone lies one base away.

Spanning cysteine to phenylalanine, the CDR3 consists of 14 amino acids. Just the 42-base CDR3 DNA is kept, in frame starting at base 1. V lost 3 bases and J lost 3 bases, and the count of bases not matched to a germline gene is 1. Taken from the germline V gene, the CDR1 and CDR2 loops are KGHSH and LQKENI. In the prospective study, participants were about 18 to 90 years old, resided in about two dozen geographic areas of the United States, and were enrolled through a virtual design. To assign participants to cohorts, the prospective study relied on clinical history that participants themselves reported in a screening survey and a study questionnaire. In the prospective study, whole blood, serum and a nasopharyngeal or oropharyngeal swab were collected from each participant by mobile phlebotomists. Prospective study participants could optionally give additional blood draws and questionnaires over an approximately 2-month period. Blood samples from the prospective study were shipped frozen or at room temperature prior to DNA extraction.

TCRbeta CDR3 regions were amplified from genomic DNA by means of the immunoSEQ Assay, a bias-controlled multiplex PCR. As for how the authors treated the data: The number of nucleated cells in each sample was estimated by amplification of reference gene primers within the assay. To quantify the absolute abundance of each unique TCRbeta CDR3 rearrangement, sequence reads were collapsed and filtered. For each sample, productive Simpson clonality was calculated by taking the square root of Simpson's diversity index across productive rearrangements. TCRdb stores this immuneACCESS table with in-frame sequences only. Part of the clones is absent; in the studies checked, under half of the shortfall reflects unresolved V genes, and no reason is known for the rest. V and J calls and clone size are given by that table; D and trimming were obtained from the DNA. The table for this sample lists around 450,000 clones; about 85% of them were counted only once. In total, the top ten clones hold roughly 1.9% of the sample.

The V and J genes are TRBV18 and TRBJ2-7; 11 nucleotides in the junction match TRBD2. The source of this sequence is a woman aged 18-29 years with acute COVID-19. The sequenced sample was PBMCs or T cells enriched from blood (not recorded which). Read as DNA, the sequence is TGTGCCAGCTCACCCGGACTAGCGGGCTACGAGCAGTACTTC. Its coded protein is CASSPGLAGYEQYF.